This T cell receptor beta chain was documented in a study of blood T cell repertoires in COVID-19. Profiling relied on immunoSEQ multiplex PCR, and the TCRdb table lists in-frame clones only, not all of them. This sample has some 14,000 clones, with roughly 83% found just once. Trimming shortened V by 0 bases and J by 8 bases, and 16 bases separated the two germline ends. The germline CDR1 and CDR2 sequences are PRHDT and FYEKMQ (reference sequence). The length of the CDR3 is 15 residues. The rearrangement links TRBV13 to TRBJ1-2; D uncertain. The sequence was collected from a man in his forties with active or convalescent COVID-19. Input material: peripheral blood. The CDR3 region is CASSLGEDLLGGYTF. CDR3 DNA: TGTGCCAGCAGCTTAGGGGAGGATCTTCTCGGGGGCTACACCTTC.